The 27 T cell receptor beta chains reported below all come from one sample, sequenced in a study of T-cell memory formation after mild COVID-19. Via MiXCR, TCRdb re-called the 5' RACE reads, giving one row per CDR3 protein. The table includes hundreds of thousands of distinct CDR3 sequences, approximately 20% detected once. Sequences were obtained from PBMCs or a T cell subset sorted from them (not recorded which). The receptors were gathered from an adult woman who had mild COVID-19 (a few samples of this study predate the infection). Cell type and time point are not known.

This clonotype showed up just a few times. This sequence joins TRBV6-5 and TRBJ1-1, with 8 bases identical to TRBD1. With V trimmed by 6 bases and J by 5 bases, 11 bases remained unmatched. The CDR3 has 15 amino acids. CDR1 and CDR2 from the germline V gene are MNHEY and SVGAGI. The CDR3 reads CASSLTGGVGTEAFF. CDR3 coding DNA: TGTGCCAGCAGCCTAACAGGGGGAGTCGGAACTGAAGCTTTCTTT.

This clonotype has just a few counts. The genes are TRBV5-1 and TRBJ1-2, with D tentatively TRBD1 (5 bases). The CDR3 consists of 14 residues. Deletions cut 3 bases from V and 4 bases from J, with 13 bases between. The germline gives CDR1 SGHRS, CDR2 YFSETQ. The CDR3 sequence: CASSSRSGGYGYTF. CDR3 sequence (DNA): TGCGCCAGCAGCTCCCGGTCGGGGGGCTATGGCTACACCTTC.

V and J are TRBV7-9 and TRBJ2-1, with 9 positions matching TRBD1. The germline CDR1 and CDR2 sequences are SEHNR and FQNEAQ (reference sequence). J gave up 7 bases and V 5 bases, and 9 bases lay outside the gene matches. The CDR3 sequence is 15 residues long. CDR3: CASSERDRVANEQFF. In nucleotides, the CDR3 is TGTGCCAGCAGCGAACGGGACAGGGTGGCGAATGAGCAGTTCTTC. The entire variable domain, with the rest obtained from reference TRBV7-9 and TRBJ2-1, is as follows: DTGVSQNPRHKITKRGQNVTFRCDPISEHNRLYWYRQTLGQGPEFLTYFQNEAQLEKSRLLSDRFSAERPKGSFSTLEIQRTEQGDSAMYLCASSERDRVANEQFFGPGTRLTVL.

The rearrangement links TRBV6-4 to TRBJ1-2, with D possibly matching TRBD1 (6 bases). V lost 6 bases, J lost 8 bases, and 16 bases lay in between. Looked up from germline, CDR1 is MRHNA and CDR2 is SNTAGT. The CDR3 runs 13 residues. CDR3 DNA sequence: TGTGCCAGCAGCGCACCGGCAGGGGAAGGCTACACCTTC. Translated: CASSAPAGEGYTF.

The J gene is TRBJ2-7, the V gene TRBV7-4, with a tentative D call TRBD1 (6 bases). The germline gives CDR1 SGHVT, CDR2 SQSDAQ. Trimming shortened V by 5 bases and J by 2 bases, and 13 bases separated the two germline ends. The length of the CDR3 is 14 residues. The DNA for the CDR3 is TGTGCCAGCAGCGCCCGGGACATAGCCTACGAGCAGTACTTC. Its protein product is CASSARDIAYEQYF. The full variable domain, in which reference TRBV7-4 and TRBJ2-7 provide the parts outside the CDR3, is GAGVSQSPRYKVAKRGRDVALRCDSISGHVTLYWYRQTLGQGSEVLTYSQSDAQRDKSGRPSGRFSAERPERSVSTLKIQRTEQGDSAVYLCASSARDIAYEQYFGPGTRLTVT.

This clonotype was picked up a small number of times. The chain links TRBV5-1 to TRBJ2-2; 12 bases fit TRBD1. With 3 bases clipped from V and 7 bases from J, the junction kept 10 bases outside the gene matches. The CDR3 spans 17 residues. Germline-derived CDR1 and CDR2 are SGHRS and YFSETQ. The DNA for the CDR3 is TGCGCCAGCAGCTCTCGAGTGGGACAGGGGGCGATCGGGGAGCTGTTTTTT. Translation gives CASSSRVGQGAIGELFF.

This clonotype was counted a few times. This rearrangement joins TRBV6-1 to TRBJ1-5, with D perhaps TRBD1 (5 bases). V lost 4 bases to trimming and J lost 3 bases, with 10 bases between them. The V gene's germline CDR1 is MNHNS and CDR2 SASEGT. The CDR3 is 14 amino acids. CDR3 loop: CASSVTGSNQPQHF. DNA of the CDR3: TGTGCCAGCAGTGTAACAGGTTCCAATCAGCCCCAGCATTTT.

The genes are TRBV18 and TRBJ1-5, with D possibly TRBD1 on 6 matching bases. This CDR3 is 16 amino acids long. The ends were cut back, 3 bases at V and 3 bases at J, with 15 bases in the middle. CDR1 is KGHSH and CDR2 is LQKENI in the germline V gene. The CDR3 DNA reads as TGTGCCAGCTCACCGACAGGCCACGGGGCCAATCAGCCCCAGCATTTT. Translating it yields CASSPTGHGANQPQHF.

The V call is TRBV5-1, the J call TRBJ1-4, with D unresolved. The CDR3 loop spans 13 amino acids. V was pared by 4 bases and J by 7 bases, with 11 bases between. Germline lookup yields CDR1 SGHRS and CDR2 YFSETQ. This chain's CDR3 is CASSNGPGEKLFF. CDR3 DNA: TGCGCCAGCAGCAACGGGCCCGGTGAAAAACTGTTTTTT.

In this sample, this clonotype turned up a few times. The chain joins TRBV18 to TRBJ2-6; tentative D call: TRBD1 (5 bases). This CDR3 contains 17 residues. Trimming cost V 0 bases and J 0 bases, with 9 bases left between them. The germline gives CDR1 KGHSH, CDR2 LQKENI. DNA for the CDR3: TGTGCCAGCTCACCACCGGGGCAGTACTCTGGGGCCAACGTCCTGACTTTC. Amino acid sequence: CASSPPGQYSGANVLTF.

This clonotype has a count of ten or more. CDR3 coding DNA: TGTGCCAGCAGCTGGGACAGGAACACTGAAGCTTTCTTT. It yields the protein CASSWDRNTEAFF. The gene calls are TRBV7-2 and TRBJ1-1, with 7 bases that match TRBD1. V dropped 4 bases and J dropped 1; count of bases not matched to a gene: 0. The length of the CDR3 is 13 residues. CDR1 and CDR2 from the germline V gene are SGHTA and FQGNSA.

The rearrangement uses TRBV2 and TRBJ2-1; D may be TRBD1 or TRBD2 (5 bases each). V gave up 4 bases and J gave up 0 bases, with 22 bases separating them. CDR3 size: 19 residues. Germline assignment: CDR1 SNHLY and CDR2 FYNNEI. The CDR3 nucleotides are TGTGCCAGCAGTGGGGACCCCGTAACCCCCCATAGCTCCTACAATGAGCAGTTCTTC. Amino acid sequence: CASSGDPVTPHSSYNEQFF.

The chain links TRBV7-9 to TRBJ1-3; weak D call: TRBD1 (5 bases). CDR1 SEHNR and CDR2 FQNEAQ come from the germline V gene (reference sequence). Trimming left V 5 bases short and J 4 bases short, with 15 bases between. CDR3 length: 15 amino acids. The CDR3 sequence is CASSPPGPRGNTIYF. In DNA, the CDR3 is TGTGCCAGCAGCCCACCGGGACCACGAGGAAACACCATATATTTT.

The rearrangement uses TRBV6-6 and TRBJ1-1; D gene uncertain. Looked up from germline, CDR1 is MNHNY and CDR2 is SVGAGI (reference sequence). Deletions cut 6 bases from V and 7 bases from J, with 9 bases between. There are 11 residues in the CDR3. The CDR3 nucleotides read TGTGCCAGCAGATTAGGACTTGAAGCTTTCTTT. It yields the protein CASRLGLEAFF.

The chain joins TRBV11-2 to TRBJ2-1, with D unclear. Trimming shortened V by 0 bases and J by 9 bases, and 12 bases separated the two germline ends. This CDR3 comprises 14 residues. CDR1 is SGHAT, CDR2 FQNNGV, per germline. The CDR3 DNA reads TGTGCCAGCAGCTTAGATGGCCCCCCTAGTGAGCAGTTCTTC. This sequence encodes CASSLDGPPSEQFF.

The gene calls are TRBV12-3 or TRBV12-4 and TRBJ1-1; a weak D match, TRBD1 (6 bases). CDR3 length equals 16 residues. The ends were cut back, 10 bases at V and 0 bases at J, with 21 bases in the middle. CDR3 residues: CATRGGAGNMNTEAFF. CDR3 coding DNA: TGTGCCACCCGGGGGGGGGCGGGCAACATGAACACTGAAGCTTTCTTT.

The chain employs TRBV7-2 and TRBJ2-2; D gene uncertain. Germline V gene lookup returns CDR1 SGHTA and CDR2 FQGNSA. This CDR3 region has 12 residues. V was trimmed by 2 bases and J by 11 bases, leaving 9 bases between them. The CDR3 sequence: CASSLNLQELFF. As DNA, the CDR3 is TGTGCCAGCAGCTTAAACCTTCAAGAGCTGTTTTTT.

This clonotype showed up just a few times. Because it lacks the conserved phenylalanine or tryptophan at the end, this CDR3 is likely a read error. The genes are TRBV5-1 and TRBJ2-6; the D call may be TRBD1 or TRBD2 (5 bases each). The CDR3 sequence is 14 residues long. Trimming cost V 4 bases and J 2 bases, with 7 bases left between them. Germline V gene sequence: CDR1 SGHRS, CDR2 YFSETQ. DNA for the CDR3: TGCGCCAGCAGCGGGGGTACTGGGGCCAACGTCCTGACTCTC. Translation gives CASSGGTGANVLTL.

This clonotype was picked up a small number of times. The chain couples TRBV12-3 or TRBV12-4 to TRBJ1-4; D unresolved. V lost 8 bases to trimming and J lost 0 bases, with 10 bases between them. The CDR3 covers 14 residues. This CDR3 is CASRDLTTNEKLFF. CDR3 DNA sequence: TGTGCCAGCCGCGACCTTACAACTAATGAAAAACTGTTTTTT.

This clonotype was found a few times. The chain couples TRBV7-3 to TRBJ1-2, with TRBD1 identical over 10 bases. Germline values: CDR1 SGHTA, CDR2 FQGTGA. J lost 7 bases, V lost 0 bases, and 2 bases had no gene match. The CDR3 has 14 residues. CDR3 protein: CASSLTTGGGGYTF. CDR3 DNA: TGTGCCAGCAGCTTAACGACAGGGGGCGGTGGCTACACCTTC.

This clonotype came up a few times. V and J are TRBV6-5 and TRBJ2-3; D might be TRBD2 (6 bases). This CDR3 contains 14 residues. Between the trimmed V and J ends, which lost 6 bases and 0 bases, there was a span of 10 bases. Germline CDR1 and CDR2: MNHEY and SVGAGI. CDR3 coding DNA: TGTGCCAGCAGCCGCGGGGCTAGCACAGATACGCAGTATTTT. Its protein product is CASSRGASTDTQYF.

This rearrangement joins TRBV5-6 to TRBJ2-3; the match to TRBD1 covers 10 bases. V dropped 2 bases and J dropped 7; count of bases not matched to a gene: 7. Germline assignment: CDR1 SGHDT and CDR2 YYEEEE. The CDR3 length is 15 residues. The CDR3 DNA sequence: TGTGCCAGCAGCTTCGGGACAGGGGTTCAATATACGCAGTATTTT. Protein sequence: CASSFGTGVQYTQYF.

The CDR3 region is CASSLVVAGGSDTQYF. In DNA form, the CDR3 reads TGTGCCAGCAGCTTAGTTGTTGCGGGAGGGTCAGATACGCAGTATTTT. The chain combines TRBV7-2 with TRBJ2-3; 9 nucleotides match TRBD2. The CDR3 length is 16 residues. Trimming took 1 base from V and 4 from J; bases not matched to a gene: 6. Per the germline V gene, CDR1 is SGHTA and CDR2 is FQGNSA.

This clonotype was observed many times. The V gene is TRBV7-3, the J gene TRBJ2-3; TRBD1 aligns across 7 bases. The CDR3 runs to 14 residues. The trim removed 5 bases at V and 3 bases at J, leaving 5 bases unmatched. Germline values: CDR1 SGHTA, CDR2 FQGTGA. The CDR3 reads CASSGDSQTDTQYF. In DNA, the CDR3 is TGTGCCAGCAGCGGGGACAGTCAAACAGATACGCAGTATTTT.

This clonotype was counted between two and nine times. The chain couples TRBV7-2 to TRBJ2-3; 10 bases align to TRBD2. The V and J ends lost 5 bases and 2 bases, in that order; junction bases with no gene match: 10. The CDR3 loop spans 17 amino acids. Germline V gene lookup returns CDR1 SGHTA and CDR2 FQGNSA. The CDR3 protein is CASSTISGRLLTDTQYF. The CDR3 DNA reads TGTGCCAGCAGCACAATTAGCGGGAGGCTCCTCACAGATACGCAGTATTTT.

This clonotype has a handful of counts. The V and J genes are TRBV10-3 and TRBJ2-5; D is unresolved. This CDR3 is 11 amino acids long. Deletions cut 4 bases from V and 1 base from J, with 1 base between. Germline values: CDR1 ENHRY, CDR2 SYGVKD. DNA for the CDR3: TGTGCCATCAGTGCCCAAGAGACCCAGTACTTC. Its protein is CAISAQETQYF.

This sequence joins TRBV20-1 and TRBJ2-7, with a weak D call TRBD1 (6 bases). In germline, CDR1 is DFQATT, CDR2 SNEGSKA (reference sequence). Trimming stripped 5 bases from V and 0 bases from J, with 11 bases between. This CDR3 has 13 amino acids. Here the CDR3 DNA reads TGCAGTGCTCCGGACAGCTCCTCCTACGAGCAGTACTTC. Its translation is CSAPDSSSYEQYF.